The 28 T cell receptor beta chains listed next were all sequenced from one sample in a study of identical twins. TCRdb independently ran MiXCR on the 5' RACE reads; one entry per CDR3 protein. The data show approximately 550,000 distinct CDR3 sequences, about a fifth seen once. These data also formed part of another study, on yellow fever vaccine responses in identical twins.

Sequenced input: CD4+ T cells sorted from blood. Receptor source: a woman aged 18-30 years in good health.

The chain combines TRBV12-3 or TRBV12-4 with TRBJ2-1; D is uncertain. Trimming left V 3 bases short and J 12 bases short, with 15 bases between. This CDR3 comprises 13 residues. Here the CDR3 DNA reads TGTGCCAGCAGTTTCGGCAGCTCCGGTATGCAGTTCTTC. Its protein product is CASSFGSSGMQFF.

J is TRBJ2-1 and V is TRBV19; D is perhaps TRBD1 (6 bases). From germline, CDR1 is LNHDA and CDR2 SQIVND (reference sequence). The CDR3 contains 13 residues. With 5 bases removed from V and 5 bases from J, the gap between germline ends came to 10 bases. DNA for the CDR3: TGTGCCAGTAGTGTCAGGGGTGACAATGAGCAGTTCTTC. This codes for CASSVRGDNEQFF.

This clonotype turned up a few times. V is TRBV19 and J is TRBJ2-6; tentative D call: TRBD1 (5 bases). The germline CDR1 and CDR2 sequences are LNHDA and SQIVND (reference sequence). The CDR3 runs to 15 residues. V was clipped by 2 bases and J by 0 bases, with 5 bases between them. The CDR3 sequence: CASSIQGSGANVLTF. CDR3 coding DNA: TGTGCCAGTAGTATACAGGGCTCTGGGGCCAACGTCCTGACTTTC.

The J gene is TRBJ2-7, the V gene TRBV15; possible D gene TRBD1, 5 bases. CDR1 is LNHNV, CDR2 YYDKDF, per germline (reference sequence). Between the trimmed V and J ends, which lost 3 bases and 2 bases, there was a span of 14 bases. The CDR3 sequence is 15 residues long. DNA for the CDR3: TGTGCCACCAGCAGTGGCACCACAGGACCCTACGAGCAGTACTTC. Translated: CATSSGTTGPYEQYF.

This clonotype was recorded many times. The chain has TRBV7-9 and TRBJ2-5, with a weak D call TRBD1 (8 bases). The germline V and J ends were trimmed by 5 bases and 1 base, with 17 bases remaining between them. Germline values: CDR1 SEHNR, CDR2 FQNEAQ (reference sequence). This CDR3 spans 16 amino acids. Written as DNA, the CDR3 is TGTGCCAGCAGCCCCCGGACAGGGACTATCCAAGAGACCCAGTACTTC. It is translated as CASSPRTGTIQETQYF.

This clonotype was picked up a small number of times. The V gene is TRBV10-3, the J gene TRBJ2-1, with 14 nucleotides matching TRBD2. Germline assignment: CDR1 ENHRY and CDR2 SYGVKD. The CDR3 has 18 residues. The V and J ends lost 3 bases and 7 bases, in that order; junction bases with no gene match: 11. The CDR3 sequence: CAISEGGLAGVSANEQFF. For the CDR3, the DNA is TGTGCCATCAGTGAAGGGGGACTAGCGGGAGTGTCGGCGAATGAGCAGTTCTTC.

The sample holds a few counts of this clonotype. This CDR3 is CASSLDRGFGQPQHF. The DNA for the CDR3 is TGTGCCAGCAGCTTAGACAGGGGCTTCGGTCAGCCCCAGCATTTT. The gene calls are TRBV7-8 and TRBJ1-5; 7 bases align to TRBD1. CDR3 length: 15 amino acids. The germline V gene has CDR1 SGHVS and CDR2 FQNEAQ. V trimming: 1 base; J trimming: 6 bases; junction bases outside the gene matches: 6. The full variable domain, its missing parts supplied by reference TRBV7-8 and TRBJ1-5, is GAGVSQSPRYKVAKRGQDVALRCDPISGHVSLFWYQQALGQGPEFLTYFQNEAQLDKSGLPSDRFFAERPEGSVSTLKIQRTQQEDSAVYLCASSLDRGFGQPQHFGDGTRLSIL.

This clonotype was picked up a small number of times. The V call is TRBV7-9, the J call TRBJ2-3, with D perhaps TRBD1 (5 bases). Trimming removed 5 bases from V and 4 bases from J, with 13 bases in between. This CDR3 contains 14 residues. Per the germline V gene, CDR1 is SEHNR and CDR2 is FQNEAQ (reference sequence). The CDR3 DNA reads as TGTGCCAGCAGCGAACAGGCTCCCCCAGATACGCAGTATTTT. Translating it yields CASSEQAPPDTQYF.

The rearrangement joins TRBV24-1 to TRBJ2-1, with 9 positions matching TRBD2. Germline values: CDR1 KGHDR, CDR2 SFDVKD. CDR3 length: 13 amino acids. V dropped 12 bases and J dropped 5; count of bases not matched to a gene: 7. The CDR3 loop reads CASQREVDNEQFF. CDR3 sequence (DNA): TGTGCCTCACAGCGGGAGGTTGACAATGAGCAGTTCTTC.

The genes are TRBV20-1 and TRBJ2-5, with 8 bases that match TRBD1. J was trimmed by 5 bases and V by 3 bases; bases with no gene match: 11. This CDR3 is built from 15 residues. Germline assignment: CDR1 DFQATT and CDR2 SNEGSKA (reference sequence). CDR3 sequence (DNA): TGCAGTGCTAGGCAGGACAGGGTGCGCGGGGAGACCCAGTACTTC. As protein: CSARQDRVRGETQYF.

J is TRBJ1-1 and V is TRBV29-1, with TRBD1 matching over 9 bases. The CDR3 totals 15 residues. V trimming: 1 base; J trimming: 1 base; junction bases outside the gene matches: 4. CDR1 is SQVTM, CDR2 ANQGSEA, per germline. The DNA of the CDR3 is TGCAGCGTTGAAGGGGACAGGGCCAAGAACACTGAAGCTTTCTTT. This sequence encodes CSVEGDRAKNTEAFF.

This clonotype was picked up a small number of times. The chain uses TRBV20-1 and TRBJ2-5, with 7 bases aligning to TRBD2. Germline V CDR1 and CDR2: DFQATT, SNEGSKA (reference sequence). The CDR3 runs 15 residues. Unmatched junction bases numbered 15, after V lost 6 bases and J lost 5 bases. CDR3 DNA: TGCAGTGCCGTCCCGGGGGAGGGCCCTAGGGAGACCCAGTACTTC. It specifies CSAVPGEGPRETQYF.

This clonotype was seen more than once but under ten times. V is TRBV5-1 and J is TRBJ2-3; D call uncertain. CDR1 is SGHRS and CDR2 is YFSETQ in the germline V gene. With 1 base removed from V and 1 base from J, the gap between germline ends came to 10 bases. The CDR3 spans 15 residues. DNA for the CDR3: TGCGCCAGCAGCTTGAAGAGGCTGGGCACAGATACGCAGTATTTT. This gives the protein CASSLKRLGTDTQYF.

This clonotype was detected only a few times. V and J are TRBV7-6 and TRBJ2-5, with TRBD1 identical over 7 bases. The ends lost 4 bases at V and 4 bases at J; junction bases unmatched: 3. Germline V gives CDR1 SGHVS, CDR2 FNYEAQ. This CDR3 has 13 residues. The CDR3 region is CASSSHRGETQYF. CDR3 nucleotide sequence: TGTGCCAGCAGCTCCCACAGGGGAGAGACCCAGTACTTC.

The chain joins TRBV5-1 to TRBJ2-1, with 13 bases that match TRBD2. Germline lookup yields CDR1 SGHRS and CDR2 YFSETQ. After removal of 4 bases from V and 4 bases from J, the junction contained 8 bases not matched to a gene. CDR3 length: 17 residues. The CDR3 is CASSLGTSGVFYNEQFF. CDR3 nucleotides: TGCGCCAGCAGCCTAGGGACTAGCGGGGTCTTTTACAATGAGCAGTTCTTC.

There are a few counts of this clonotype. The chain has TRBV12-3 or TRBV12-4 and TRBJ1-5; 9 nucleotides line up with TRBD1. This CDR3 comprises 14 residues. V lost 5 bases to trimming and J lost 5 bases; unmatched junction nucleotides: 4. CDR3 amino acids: CASSGTGRDQPQHF. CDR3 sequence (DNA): TGTGCCAGCAGTGGGACAGGGAGAGATCAGCCCCAGCATTTT.

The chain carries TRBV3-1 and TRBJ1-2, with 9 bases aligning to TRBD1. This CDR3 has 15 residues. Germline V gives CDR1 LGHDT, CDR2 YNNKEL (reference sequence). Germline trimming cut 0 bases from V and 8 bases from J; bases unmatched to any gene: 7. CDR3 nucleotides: TGTGCCAGCAGCCAAGATTTGGGACAGGGTGGGGGCTACACCTTC. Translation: CASSQDLGQGGGYTF.

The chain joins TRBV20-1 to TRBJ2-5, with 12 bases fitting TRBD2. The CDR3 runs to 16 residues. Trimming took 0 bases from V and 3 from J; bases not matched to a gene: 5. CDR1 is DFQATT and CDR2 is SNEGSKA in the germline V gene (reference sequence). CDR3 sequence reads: CSARDPRLAGEETQYF. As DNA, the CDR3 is TGCAGTGCTAGAGATCCGAGACTAGCGGGAGAAGAGACCCAGTACTTC.

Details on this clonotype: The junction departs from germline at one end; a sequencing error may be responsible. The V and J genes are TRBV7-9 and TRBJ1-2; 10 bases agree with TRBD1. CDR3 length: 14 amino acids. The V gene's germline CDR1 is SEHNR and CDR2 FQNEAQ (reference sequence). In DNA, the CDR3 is TGTGCCAGCAGCGGGCCCGGGACAGGGGCCTCTGTGGACTTC. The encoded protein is CASSGPGTGASVDF.

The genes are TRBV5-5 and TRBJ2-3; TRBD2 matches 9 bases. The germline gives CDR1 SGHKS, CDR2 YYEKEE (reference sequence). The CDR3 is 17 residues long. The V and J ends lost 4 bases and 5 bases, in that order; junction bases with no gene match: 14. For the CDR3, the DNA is TGTGCCAGCAGCCGTGGGGTCCGCGGGGGGGCCGGAGATACGCAGTATTTT. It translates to CASSRGVRGGAGDTQYF. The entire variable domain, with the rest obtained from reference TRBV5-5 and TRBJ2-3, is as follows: DAGVTQSPTHLIKTRGQQVTLRCSPISGHKSVSWYQQVLGQGPQFIFQYYEKEERGRGNFPDRFSARQFPNYSSELNVNALLLGDSALYLCASSRGVRGGAGDTQYFGPGTRLTVL.

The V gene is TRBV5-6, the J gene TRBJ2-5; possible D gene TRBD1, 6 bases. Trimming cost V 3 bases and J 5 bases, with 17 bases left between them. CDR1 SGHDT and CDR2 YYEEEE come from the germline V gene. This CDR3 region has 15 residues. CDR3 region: CASSYKTGSLETQYF. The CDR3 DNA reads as TGTGCCAGCAGCTACAAAACAGGGAGCCTGGAGACCCAGTACTTC. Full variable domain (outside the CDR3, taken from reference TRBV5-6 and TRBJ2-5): DAGVTQSPTHLIKTRGQQVTLRCSPKSGHDTVSWYQQALGQGPQFIFQYYEEEERQRGNFPDRFSGHQFPNYSSELNVNALLLGDSALYLCASSYKTGSLETQYFGPGTRLLVL.

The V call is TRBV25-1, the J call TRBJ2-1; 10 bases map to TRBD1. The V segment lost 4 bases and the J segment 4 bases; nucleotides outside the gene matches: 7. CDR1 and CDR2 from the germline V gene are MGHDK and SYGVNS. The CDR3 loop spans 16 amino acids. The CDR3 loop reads CASSVDRGQGYNEQFF. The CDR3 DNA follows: TGTGCCAGCAGTGTTGACAGGGGGCAAGGTTACAATGAGCAGTTCTTC. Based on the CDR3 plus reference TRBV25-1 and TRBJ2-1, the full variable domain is EADIYQTPRYLVIGTGKKITLECSQTMGHDKMYWYQQDPGMELHLIHYSYGVNSTEKGDLSSESTVSRIRTEHFPLTLESARPSHTSQYLCASSVDRGQGYNEQFFGPGTRLTVL.

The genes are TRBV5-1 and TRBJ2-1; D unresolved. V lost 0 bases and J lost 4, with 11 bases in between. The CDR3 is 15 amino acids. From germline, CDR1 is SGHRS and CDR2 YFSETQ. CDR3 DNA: TGCGCCAGCAGCTTGGTACGGGCTCTGTACAATGAGCAGTTCTTC. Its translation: CASSLVRALYNEQFF.

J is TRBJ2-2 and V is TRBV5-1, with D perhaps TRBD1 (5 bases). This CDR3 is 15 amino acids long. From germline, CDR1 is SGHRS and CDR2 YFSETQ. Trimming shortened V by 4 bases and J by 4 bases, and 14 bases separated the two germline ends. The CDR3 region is CASSPAQGSTGELFF. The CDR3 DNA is TGCGCCAGCAGCCCCGCCCAGGGTTCCACCGGGGAGCTGTTTTTT.

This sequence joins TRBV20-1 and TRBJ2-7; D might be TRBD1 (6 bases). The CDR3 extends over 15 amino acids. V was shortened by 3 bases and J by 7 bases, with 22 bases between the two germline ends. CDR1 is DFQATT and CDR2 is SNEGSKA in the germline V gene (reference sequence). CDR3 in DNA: TGCAGTGCTAGCCAACAGGGTTCCGCTACTAGAGAGCAGTACGTC. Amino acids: CSASQQGSATREQYV.

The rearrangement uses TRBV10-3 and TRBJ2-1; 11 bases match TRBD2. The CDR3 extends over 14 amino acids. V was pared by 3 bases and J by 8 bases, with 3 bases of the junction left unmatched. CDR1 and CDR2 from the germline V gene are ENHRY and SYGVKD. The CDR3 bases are TGTGCCATCAGTGAACTAGCGGGAGTCTATGAGCAGTTCTTC. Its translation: CAISELAGVYEQFF.

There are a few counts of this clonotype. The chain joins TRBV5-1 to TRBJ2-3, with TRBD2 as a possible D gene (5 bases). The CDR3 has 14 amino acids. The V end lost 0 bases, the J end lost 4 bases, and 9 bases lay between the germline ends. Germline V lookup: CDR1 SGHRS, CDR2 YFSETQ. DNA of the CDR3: TGCGCCAGCAGCTTGGCCGCGGGCGCAGATACGCAGTATTTT. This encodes CASSLAAGADTQYF.

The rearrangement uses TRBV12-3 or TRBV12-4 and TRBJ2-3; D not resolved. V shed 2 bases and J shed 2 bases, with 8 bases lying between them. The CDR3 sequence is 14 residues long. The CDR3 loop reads CASSLKVTTDTQYF. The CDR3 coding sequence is TGTGCCAGCAGTTTAAAAGTCACCACAGATACGCAGTATTTT.